The 4 T cell receptor beta chains below all came from one sample that was sequenced in a study of cytomegalovirus exposure and HLA in healthy donors. PCR employed 60 Vbeta and 13 Jbeta primers. This table comes from immunoSEQ multiplex PCR, and its TCRdb copy is limited to in-frame clones, with some not included. This table holds 110,000 to 150,000 clones, about 77% found once. Sequencing used PBMCs. Every receptor here comes from a female donor in good health and CMV-seronegative.

This chain joins TRBV7-9 and TRBJ2-2; weak D call: TRBD2 (7 bases). The germline V gene has CDR1 SEHNR and CDR2 FQNEAQ (reference sequence). CDR3 length: 15 residues. Between the trimmed V and J ends, which lost 5 bases and 0 bases, there was a span of 10 bases. CDR3 nucleotide sequence: TGTGCCAGCAGCCGGGGGGCAGCGAACACCGGGGAGCTGTTTTTT. Translating it yields CASSRGAANTGELFF.

The chain couples TRBV30 to TRBJ2-2; 8 nucleotides match TRBD1. The trim removed 3 bases at V and 6 bases at J, leaving 6 bases unmatched. Germline lookup yields CDR1 GTSNPN and CDR2 SVGIG (reference sequence). This CDR3 spans 14 amino acids. The CDR3: CAWRPTGASGELFF. The CDR3 DNA reads TGTGCCTGGAGGCCGACAGGGGCCTCCGGGGAGCTGTTTTTT.

V and J are TRBV5-1 and TRBJ2-1; the D gene is possibly TRBD1 (6 bases). This CDR3 spans 16 amino acids. Germline V gives CDR1 SGHRS, CDR2 YFSETQ. V was clipped by 1 base and J by 7 bases, with 18 bases between them. The CDR3 sequence: CASSLTGTSGLNEQFF. The CDR3 DNA reads TGCGCCAGCAGCTTGACAGGGACCTCCGGATTGAATGAGCAGTTCTTC.

Notes on this clone: One end of the junction does not line up with germline, which may come from a read error. This chain connects TRBV7-9 to TRBJ1-5, with 8 bases lining up with TRBD1. This CDR3 contains 18 residues. Germline values: CDR1 SEHNR, CDR2 FQNEAQ (reference sequence). CDR3 sequence (DNA): TGTTCCAGCAGCCCCGACAGGGGTGGGGTCTATAGCAATCAGCCCCAGCATTTT. It specifies CSSSPDRGGVYSNQPQHF.